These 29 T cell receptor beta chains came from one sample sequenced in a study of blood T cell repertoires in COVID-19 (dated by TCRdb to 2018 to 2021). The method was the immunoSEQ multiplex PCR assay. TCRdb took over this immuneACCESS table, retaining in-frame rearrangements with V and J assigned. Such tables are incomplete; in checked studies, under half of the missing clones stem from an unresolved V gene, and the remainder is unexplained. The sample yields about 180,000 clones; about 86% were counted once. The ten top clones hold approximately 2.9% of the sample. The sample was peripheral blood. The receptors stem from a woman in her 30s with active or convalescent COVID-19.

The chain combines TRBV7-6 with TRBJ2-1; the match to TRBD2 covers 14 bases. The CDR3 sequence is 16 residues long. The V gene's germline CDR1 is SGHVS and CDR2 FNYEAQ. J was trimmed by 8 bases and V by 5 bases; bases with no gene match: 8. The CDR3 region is CASSPGTSGRGDEQFF. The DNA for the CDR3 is TGTGCCAGCAGCCCGGGGACTAGCGGGAGAGGGGATGAGCAGTTCTTC. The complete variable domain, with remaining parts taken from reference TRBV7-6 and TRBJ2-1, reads GAGVSQSPRYKVTKRGQDVALRCDPISGHVSLYWYRQALGQGPEFLTYFNYEAQQDKSGLPNDRFSAERPEGSISTLTIQRTEQRDSAMYRCASSPGTSGRGDEQFFGPGTRLTVL.

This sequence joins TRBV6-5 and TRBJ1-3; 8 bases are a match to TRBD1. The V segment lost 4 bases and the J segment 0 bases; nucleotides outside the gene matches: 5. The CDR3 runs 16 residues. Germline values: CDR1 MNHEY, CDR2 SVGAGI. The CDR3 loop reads CASSSQGAGSGNTIYF. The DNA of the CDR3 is TGTGCCAGCAGTTCGCAGGGGGCAGGCTCTGGAAACACCATATATTTT.

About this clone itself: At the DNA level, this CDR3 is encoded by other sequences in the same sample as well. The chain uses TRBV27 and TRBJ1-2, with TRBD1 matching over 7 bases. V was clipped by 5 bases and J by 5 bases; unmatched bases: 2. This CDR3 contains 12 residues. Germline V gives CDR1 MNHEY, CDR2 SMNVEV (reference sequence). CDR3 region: CASSQQGYGYTF. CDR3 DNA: TGTGCCAGCAGTCAACAGGGGTATGGCTACACCTTC.

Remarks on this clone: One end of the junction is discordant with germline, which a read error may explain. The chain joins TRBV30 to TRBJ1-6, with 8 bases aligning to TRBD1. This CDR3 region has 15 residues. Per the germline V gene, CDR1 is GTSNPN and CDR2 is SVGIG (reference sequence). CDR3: CAGSRTGSPNSPLHF. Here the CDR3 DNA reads TGTGCCGGGAGTAGGACAGGGAGTCCCAATTCACCCCTCCACTTT.

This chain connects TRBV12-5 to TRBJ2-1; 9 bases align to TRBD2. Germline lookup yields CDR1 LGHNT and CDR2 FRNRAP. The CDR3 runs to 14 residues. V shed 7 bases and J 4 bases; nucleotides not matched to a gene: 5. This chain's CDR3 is CASAALAGYNEQFF. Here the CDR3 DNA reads TGTGCTAGTGCTGCACTAGCGGGTTACAATGAGCAGTTCTTC.

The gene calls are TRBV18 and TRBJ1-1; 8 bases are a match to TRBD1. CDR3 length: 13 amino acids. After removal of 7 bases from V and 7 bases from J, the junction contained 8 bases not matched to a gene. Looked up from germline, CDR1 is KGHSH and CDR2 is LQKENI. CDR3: CASFRTGSVEAFF. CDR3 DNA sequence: TGTGCCAGCTTCAGGACAGGGTCTGTTGAAGCTTTCTTT.

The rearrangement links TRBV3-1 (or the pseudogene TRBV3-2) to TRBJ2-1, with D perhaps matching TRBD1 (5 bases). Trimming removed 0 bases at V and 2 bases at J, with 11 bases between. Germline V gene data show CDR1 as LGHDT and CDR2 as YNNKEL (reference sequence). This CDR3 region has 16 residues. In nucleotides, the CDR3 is TGTGCCAGCAGCCAAGAAGGCAGGGTGGCCTACAATGAGCAGTTCTTC. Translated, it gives CASSQEGRVAYNEQFF.

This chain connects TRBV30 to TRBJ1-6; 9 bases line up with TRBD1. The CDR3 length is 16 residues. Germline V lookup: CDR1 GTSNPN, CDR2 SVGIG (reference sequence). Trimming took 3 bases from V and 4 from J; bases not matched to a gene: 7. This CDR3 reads CAWRGQGWTYNSPLHF. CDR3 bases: TGTGCCTGGAGGGGACAGGGATGGACATATAATTCACCCCTCCACTTT.

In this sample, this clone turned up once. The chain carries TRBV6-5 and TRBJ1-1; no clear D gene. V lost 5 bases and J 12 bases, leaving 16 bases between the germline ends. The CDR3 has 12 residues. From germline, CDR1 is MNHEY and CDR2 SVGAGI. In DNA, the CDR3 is TGTGCCAGCAGTCTCGAGGGTTTTGTGACTTTCTTT. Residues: CASSLEGFVTFF.

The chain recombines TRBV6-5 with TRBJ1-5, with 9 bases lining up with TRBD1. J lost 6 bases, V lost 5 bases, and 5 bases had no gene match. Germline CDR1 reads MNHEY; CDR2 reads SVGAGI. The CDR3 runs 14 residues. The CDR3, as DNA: TGTGCCAGCAGTAAACGGGACAGGGTTCAGCCCCAGCATTTT. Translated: CASSKRDRVQPQHF.

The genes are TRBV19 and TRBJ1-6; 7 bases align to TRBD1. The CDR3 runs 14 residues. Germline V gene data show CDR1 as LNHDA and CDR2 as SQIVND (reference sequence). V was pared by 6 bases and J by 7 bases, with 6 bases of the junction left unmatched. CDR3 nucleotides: TGTGCCAGTAGCCGACAGGGAGAAAATTCACCCCTCCACTTT. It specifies CASSRQGENSPLHF. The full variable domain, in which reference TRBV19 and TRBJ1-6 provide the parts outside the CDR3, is DGGITQSPKYLFRKEGQNVTLSCEQNLNHDAMYWYRQDPGQGLRLIYYSQIVNDFQKGDIAEGYSVSREKKESFPLTVTSAQKNPTAFYLCASSRQGENSPLHFGNGTRLTVT.

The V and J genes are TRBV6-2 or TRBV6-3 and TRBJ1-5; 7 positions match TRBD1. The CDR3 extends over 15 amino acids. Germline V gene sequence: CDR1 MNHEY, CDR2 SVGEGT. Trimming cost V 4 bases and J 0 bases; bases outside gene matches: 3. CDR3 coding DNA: TGTGCCAGCAGTTGGAGGGGGCCTAGCAATCAGCCCCAGCATTTT. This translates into CASSWRGPSNQPQHF.

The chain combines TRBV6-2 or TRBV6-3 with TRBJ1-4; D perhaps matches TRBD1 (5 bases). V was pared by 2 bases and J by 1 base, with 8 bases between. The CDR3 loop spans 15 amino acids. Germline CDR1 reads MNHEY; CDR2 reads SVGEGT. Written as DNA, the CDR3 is TGTGCCAGCAGTTACGCGGGGGGAACTAATGAAAAACTGTTTTTT. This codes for CASSYAGGTNEKLFF.

CDR3 in DNA: TGTGCCATCTCGTTAGCGGGGGGCGGGGATACGCAGTATTTT. It is translated as CAISLAGGGDTQYF. V and J are TRBV7-6 and TRBJ2-3; 10 bases are a match to TRBD2. This CDR3 spans 14 amino acids. CDR1 and CDR2 from the germline V gene are SGHVS and FNYEAQ. J lost 6 bases, V lost 10 bases, and 10 bases had no gene match.

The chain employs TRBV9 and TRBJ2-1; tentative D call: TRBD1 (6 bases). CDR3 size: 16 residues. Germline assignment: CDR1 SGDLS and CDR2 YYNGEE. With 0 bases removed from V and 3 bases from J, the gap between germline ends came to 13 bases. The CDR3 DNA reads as TGTGCCAGCAGCGTAGATGTGCAGGGGCACTACAATGAGCAGTTCTTC. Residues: CASSVDVQGHYNEQFF.

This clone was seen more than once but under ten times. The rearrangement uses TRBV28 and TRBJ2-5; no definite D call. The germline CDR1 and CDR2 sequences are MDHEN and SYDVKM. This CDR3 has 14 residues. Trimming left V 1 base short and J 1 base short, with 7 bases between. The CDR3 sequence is CASSLLQAQETQYF. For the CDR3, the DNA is TGTGCCAGCAGTTTATTGCAGGCCCAAGAGACCCAGTACTTC.

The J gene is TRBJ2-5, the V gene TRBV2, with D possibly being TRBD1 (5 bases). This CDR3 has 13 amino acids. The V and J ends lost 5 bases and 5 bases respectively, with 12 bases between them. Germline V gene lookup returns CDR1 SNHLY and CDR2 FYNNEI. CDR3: CASSPQVVETQYF. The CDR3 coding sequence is TGTGCCAGCAGTCCACAGGTTGTGGAGACCCAGTACTTC.

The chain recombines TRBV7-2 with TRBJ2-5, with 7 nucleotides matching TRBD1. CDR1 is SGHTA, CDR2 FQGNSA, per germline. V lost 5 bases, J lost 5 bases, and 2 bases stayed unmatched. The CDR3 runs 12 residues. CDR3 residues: CASSPDRETQYF. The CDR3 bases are TGTGCCAGCAGCCCGGACAGGGAGACCCAGTACTTC.

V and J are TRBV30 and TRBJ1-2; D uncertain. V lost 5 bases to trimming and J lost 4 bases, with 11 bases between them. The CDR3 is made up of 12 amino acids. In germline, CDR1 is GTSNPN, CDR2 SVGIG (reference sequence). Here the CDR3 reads CAWFGSSYGYTF. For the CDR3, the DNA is TGTGCCTGGTTCGGGTCTTCCTATGGCTACACCTTC.

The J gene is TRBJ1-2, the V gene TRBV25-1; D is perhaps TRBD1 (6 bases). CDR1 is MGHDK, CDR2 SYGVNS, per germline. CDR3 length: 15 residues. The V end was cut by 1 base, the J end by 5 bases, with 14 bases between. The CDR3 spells CASSELGASIYGYTF. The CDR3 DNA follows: TGTGCCAGCAGTGAATTGGGGGCCTCTATTTATGGCTACACCTTC.

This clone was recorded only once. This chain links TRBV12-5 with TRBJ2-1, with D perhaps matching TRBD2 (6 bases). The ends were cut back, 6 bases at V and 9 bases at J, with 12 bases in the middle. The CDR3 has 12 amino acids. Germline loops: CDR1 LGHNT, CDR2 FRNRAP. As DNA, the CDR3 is TGTGCTAGTGGGCCCGGACTAAGTGAGCAGTTCTTC. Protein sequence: CASGPGLSEQFF.

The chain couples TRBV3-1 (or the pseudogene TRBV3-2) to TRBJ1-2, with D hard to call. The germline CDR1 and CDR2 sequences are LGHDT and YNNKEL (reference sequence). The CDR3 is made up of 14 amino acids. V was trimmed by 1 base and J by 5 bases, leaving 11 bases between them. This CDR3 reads CASSQGPRQYGYTF. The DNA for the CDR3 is TGTGCCAGCAGCCAAGGGCCCAGGCAGTATGGCTACACCTTC.

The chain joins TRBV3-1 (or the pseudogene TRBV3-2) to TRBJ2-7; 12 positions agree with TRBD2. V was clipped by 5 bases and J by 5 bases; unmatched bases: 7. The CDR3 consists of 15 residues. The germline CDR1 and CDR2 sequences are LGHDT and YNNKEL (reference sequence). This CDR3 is CASSTRLAGDHEQYF. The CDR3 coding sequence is TGTGCCAGCAGCACTAGACTAGCGGGGGACCACGAGCAGTACTTC.

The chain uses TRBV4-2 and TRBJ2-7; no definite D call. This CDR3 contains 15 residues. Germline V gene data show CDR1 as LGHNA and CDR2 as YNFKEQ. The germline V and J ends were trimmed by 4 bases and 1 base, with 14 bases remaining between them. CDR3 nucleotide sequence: TGTGCCAGCAGCCCAAACCCCGACACATCCTACGAGCAGTACTTC. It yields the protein CASSPNPDTSYEQYF.

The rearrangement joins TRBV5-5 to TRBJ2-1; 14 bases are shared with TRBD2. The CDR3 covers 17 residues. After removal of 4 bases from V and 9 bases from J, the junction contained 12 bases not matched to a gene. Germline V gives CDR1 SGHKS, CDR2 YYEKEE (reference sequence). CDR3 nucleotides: TGTGCCAGCAGCGCCCCGGGACTAGCGGGAGCGGGGAGTGAGCAGTTCTTC. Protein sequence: CASSAPGLAGAGSEQFF.

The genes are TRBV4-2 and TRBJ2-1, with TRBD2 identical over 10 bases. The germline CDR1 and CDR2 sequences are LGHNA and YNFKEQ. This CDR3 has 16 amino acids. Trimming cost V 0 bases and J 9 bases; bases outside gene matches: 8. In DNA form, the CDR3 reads TGTGCCAGCAGCCAAGAGCCAGCGGGGGGGCTCAGTGAGCAGTTCTTC. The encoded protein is CASSQEPAGGLSEQFF.

The CDR3, as DNA: TGTGCCAGCAGTCAGGGGGTGGTCAATCAGCCCCAGCATTTT. As protein: CASSQGVVNQPQHF. The gene calls are TRBV9 and TRBJ1-5; 7 bases align to TRBD1. CDR3 length equals 14 residues. V dropped 5 bases and J dropped 3; count of bases not matched to a gene: 5. The germline CDR1 and CDR2 sequences are SGDLS and YYNGEE.

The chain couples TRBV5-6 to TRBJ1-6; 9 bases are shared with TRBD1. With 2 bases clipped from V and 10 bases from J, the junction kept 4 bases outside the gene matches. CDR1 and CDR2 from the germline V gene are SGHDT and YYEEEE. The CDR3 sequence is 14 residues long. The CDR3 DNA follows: TGTGCCAGCAGCTTCAGACAGGGGGGCTCACCCCTCCACTTT. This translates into CASSFRQGGSPLHF.

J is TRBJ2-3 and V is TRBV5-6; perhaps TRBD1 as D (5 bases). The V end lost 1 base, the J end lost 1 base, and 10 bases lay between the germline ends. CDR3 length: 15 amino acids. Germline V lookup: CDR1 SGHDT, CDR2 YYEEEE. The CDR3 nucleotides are TGTGCCAGCAGCTTGAGGGGTTTCGGCACAGATACGCAGTATTTT. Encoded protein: CASSLRGFGTDTQYF.